Listed below are T cell receptor beta chains from one sample, sequenced in a study of T cells in Graves' hyperthyroidism and ophthalmopathy. TCRdb reanalysed the multiplex PCR reads using MiXCR and keeps one entry per CDR3 protein. The sample has about 640,000 distinct CDR3 sequences; less than 25% are singletons. The sequencing input was blood. These receptor sequences come from a man aged 30 to 45 with Graves' ophthalmopathy. The CDR3 runs from the conserved cysteine through the conserved F or W. The D gene is left open where the match is weak. The size field is filled for only some rows; it gives once, few, many or a size class.

D gene: NA; J gene: TRBJ1-1; V gene: TRBV18; clone size: NA; CDR3 DNA: TGTGCCAGCTCACCAGGGGTCGGTCTTCTGAGTGAAGCTTTCTTT; CDR3 protein: CASSPGVGLLSEAFF
D gene: TRBD1; J gene: TRBJ2-1; V gene: TRBV12-3/TRBV12-4; clone size: many; CDR3 DNA: TGTGCCAGCAGTTTATACAGGGGTTCCAATGAGCAGTTCTTC; CDR3 protein: CASSLYRGSNEQFF
D gene: NA; J gene: TRBJ1-5; V gene: TRBV19; clone size: NA; CDR3 DNA: TGTGCCAGTAGATCAGGGGCCGGCAATCAGCCCCAGCATTTT; CDR3 protein: CASRSGAGNQPQHF
D gene: TRBD1; J gene: TRBJ2-5; V gene: TRBV12-5; clone size: few; CDR3 DNA: TGTGCTAGTGGTGAAGGGGGCGCAGGGACCCAGTACTTC; CDR3 protein: CASGEGGAGTQYF
D gene: NA; J gene: TRBJ2-1; V gene: TRBV29-1; clone size: few; CDR3 DNA: TGCAGCGTTGGAGGGCTGAGCTCCTACAATGAGCAGTTCTTC; CDR3 protein: CSVGGLSSYNEQFF
D gene: NA; J gene: TRBJ1-6; V gene: TRBV30; clone size: many; CDR3 DNA: TGTGCCTGGAGTGCGACAGTGGCACCCCTCCACTTT; CDR3 protein: CAWSATVAPLHF
D gene: TRBD1; J gene: TRBJ2-5; V gene: TRBV3-1; clone size: many; CDR3 DNA: TGTGCCAGCAGCCGGACAGGACAAGAGACCCAGTACTTC; CDR3 protein: CASSRTGQETQYF
D gene: TRBD1; J gene: TRBJ2-7; V gene: TRBV3-1; clone size: many; CDR3 DNA: TGTGCCAGCAGCCAATGGGGGACAGGCAGTGCCTACGAGCAGTACTTC; CDR3 protein: CASSQWGTGSAYEQYF
D gene: TRBD2; J gene: TRBJ2-1; V gene: TRBV18; clone size: NA; CDR3 DNA: TGTGCCAGCTCACCCGAAGCTAGCGGGCTTTACAATGAGCAGTTCTTC; CDR3 protein: CASSPEASGLYNEQFF
D gene: NA; J gene: TRBJ2-2; V gene: TRBV4-2; clone size: few; CDR3 DNA: TGTGCCAGCAGCCCGGGCGCGGTTTTTGCCGGGGAGCTGTTTTTT; CDR3 protein: CASSPGAVFAGELFF
D gene: NA; J gene: TRBJ2-5; V gene: TRBV28; clone size: NA; CDR3 DNA: TGTGCCAGCAGTAAGCTAGTACAGGAGACCCAGTACTTC; CDR3 protein: CASSKLVQETQYF
D gene: TRBD1; J gene: TRBJ2-3; V gene: TRBV19; clone size: few; CDR3 DNA: TGTGCCAGTAGTATTGGACAGGGCAAAGATACGCAGTATTTT; CDR3 protein: CASSIGQGKDTQYF
D gene: NA; J gene: TRBJ1-4; V gene: TRBV28; clone size: many; CDR3 DNA: TGTGCCAGCAGCCCCGGCGATGGTGGATATAATGAAAAACTGTTTTTT; CDR3 protein: CASSPGDGGYNEKLFF
D gene: NA; J gene: TRBJ2-7; V gene: TRBV9; clone size: NA; CDR3 DNA: TGTGCCAGCCTGTTCAGAGACACCAACACCCTCGGGCAGTACTTC; CDR3 protein: CASLFRDTNTLGQYF
D gene: NA; J gene: TRBJ1-2; V gene: TRBV19; clone size: once; CDR3 DNA: TGTGCCAGTAGTACCGCCGGGGAGGAAGTCTATGGCTACACCTTC; CDR3 protein: CASSTAGEEVYGYTF
D gene: NA; J gene: TRBJ1-5; V gene: TRBV11-2; clone size: many; CDR3 DNA: TGTGCCAGCAGCTTAGCCCCCAGGGTCCAGCCCCAGCATTTT; CDR3 protein: CASSLAPRVQPQHF
D gene: NA; J gene: TRBJ2-1; V gene: TRBV9; clone size: NA; CDR3 DNA: TGTGCCAGCAGCAAGAGCTACAATGAGCAGTTCTTC; CDR3 protein: CASSKSYNEQFF
D gene: NA; J gene: TRBJ1-6; V gene: TRBV6-1; clone size: few; CDR3 DNA: TGTGCCAGCAGTTATAGATTACAGCCCAATTCACCCCTCCACTTT; CDR3 protein: CASSYRLQPNSPLHF
D gene: NA; J gene: TRBJ2-1; V gene: TRBV7-9; clone size: NA; CDR3 DNA: TGTGCCAGCAGCTCCGGACTCCACAATGAGCAGTTCTTC; CDR3 protein: CASSSGLHNEQFF
D gene: NA; J gene: TRBJ1-2; V gene: TRBV6-1; clone size: NA; CDR3 DNA: TGTGCCAGCACCCTCGGGAGCGATTATGGCTACACCTTC; CDR3 protein: CASTLGSDYGYTF
D gene: TRBD1; J gene: TRBJ2-5; V gene: TRBV7-9; clone size: many; CDR3 DNA: TGTGCCAGCAGCCGAAACTCCGGACAGGAAGAGACCCAGTACTTC; CDR3 protein: CASSRNSGQEETQYF
D gene: TRBD1; J gene: TRBJ2-7; V gene: TRBV11-2; clone size: many; CDR3 DNA: TGTGCCAGCAGAACCGGGACAGGGAGCGAGCAGTACTTC; CDR3 protein: CASRTGTGSEQYF
D gene: TRBD2; J gene: TRBJ2-1; V gene: TRBV12-3/TRBV12-4; clone size: NA; CDR3 DNA: TGTGCCAGCAACCAGCGGGAGTACAATGAGCAGTTCTTC; CDR3 protein: CASNQREYNEQFF